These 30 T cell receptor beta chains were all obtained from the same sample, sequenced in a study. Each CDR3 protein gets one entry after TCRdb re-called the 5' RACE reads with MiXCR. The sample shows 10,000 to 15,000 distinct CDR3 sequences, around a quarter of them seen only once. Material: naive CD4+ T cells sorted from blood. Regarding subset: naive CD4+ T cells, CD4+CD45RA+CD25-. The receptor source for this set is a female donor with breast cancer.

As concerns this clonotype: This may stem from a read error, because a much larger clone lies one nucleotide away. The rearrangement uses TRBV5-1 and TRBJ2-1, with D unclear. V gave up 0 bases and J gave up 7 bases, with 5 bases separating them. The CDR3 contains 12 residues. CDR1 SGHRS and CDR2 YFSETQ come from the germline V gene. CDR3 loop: CASSLGLNEQFF. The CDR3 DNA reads TGCGCCAGCAGCTTGGGCCTTAATGAGCAGTTCTTC.

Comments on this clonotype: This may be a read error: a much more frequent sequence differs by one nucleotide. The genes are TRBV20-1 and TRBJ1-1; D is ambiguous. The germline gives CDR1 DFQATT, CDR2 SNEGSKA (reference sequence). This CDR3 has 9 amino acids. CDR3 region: CGATRPAFF. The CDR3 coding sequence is TGCGGTGCAACACGGCCGGCCTTCTTT.

The CDR3 loop reads CASSTTSGSSNEQFF. The DNA for the CDR3 is TGTGCCAGCAGCACGACTAGCGGGAGTTCCAATGAGCAGTTCTTC. The chain is built from TRBV5-5 and TRBJ2-1, with 12 bases aligning to TRBD2. The CDR3 is 15 residues long. The germline CDR1 and CDR2 sequences are SGHKS and YYEKEE (reference sequence). The V gene end was trimmed by 4 bases and the J gene end by 6 bases; junction bases not matched to a gene: 5.

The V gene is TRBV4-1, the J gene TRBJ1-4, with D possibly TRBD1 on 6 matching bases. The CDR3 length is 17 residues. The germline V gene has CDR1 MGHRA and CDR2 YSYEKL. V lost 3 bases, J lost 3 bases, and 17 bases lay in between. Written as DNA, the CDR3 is TGCGCCAGCAGCCAGGGGGGGCCCAAAACAGCTAATGAAAAACTGTTTTTT. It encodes CASSQGGPKTANEKLFF.

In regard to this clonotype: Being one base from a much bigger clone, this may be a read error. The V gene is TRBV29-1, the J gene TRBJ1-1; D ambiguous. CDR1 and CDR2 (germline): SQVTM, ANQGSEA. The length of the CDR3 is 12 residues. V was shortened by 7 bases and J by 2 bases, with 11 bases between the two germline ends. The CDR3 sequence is CSASTPNTEAFF. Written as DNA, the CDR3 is TGCAGCGCCAGTACACCCAACACTGAAGCTTTCTTT.

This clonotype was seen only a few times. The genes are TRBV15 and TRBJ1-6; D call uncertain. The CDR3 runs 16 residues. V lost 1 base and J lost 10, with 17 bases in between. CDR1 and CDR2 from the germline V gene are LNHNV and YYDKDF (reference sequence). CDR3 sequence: CATSRARRREVSPLHF. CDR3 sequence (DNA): TGTGCCACCAGCAGAGCCAGAAGAAGGGAGGTATCACCCCTCCACTTT.

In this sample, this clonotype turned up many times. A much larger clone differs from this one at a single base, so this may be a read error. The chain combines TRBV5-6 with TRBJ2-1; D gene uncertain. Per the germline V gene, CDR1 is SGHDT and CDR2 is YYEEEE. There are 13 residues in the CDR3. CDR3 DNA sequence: TGTGCCAACAGCTTCGGTCTAATCAATGAGCAGTTCTTC. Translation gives CANSFGLINEQFF.

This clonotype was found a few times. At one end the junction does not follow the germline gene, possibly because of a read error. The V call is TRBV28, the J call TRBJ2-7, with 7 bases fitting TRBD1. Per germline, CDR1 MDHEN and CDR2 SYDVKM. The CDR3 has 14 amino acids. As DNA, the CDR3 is TGTGCCAGCAGTTCTGACAGGGAGATCTACGAGCGGTACTTC. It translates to CASSSDREIYERYF.

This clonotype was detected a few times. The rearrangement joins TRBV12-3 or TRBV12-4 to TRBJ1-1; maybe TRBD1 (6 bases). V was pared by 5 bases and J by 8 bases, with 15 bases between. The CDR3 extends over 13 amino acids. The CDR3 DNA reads TGTGCCAGCAGTCCCGGACAGCTGAGCGAAGCTTTCTTT. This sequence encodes CASSPGQLSEAFF.

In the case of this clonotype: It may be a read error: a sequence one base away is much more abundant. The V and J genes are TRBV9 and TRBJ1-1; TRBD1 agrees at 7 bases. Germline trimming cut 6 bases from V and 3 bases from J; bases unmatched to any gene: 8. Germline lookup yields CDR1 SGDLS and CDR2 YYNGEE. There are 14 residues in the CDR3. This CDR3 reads CASNGDRRDTEAFF. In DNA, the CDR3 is TGTGCCAGCAATGGGGACAGAAGGGACACTGAAGCTTTCTTT.

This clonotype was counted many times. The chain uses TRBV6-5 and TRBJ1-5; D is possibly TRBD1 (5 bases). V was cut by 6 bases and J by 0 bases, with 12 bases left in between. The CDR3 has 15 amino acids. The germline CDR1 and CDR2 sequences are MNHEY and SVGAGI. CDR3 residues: CASRFDSNSNQPQHF. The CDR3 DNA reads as TGTGCCAGCAGGTTCGACAGCAATAGCAATCAGCCCCAGCATTTT.

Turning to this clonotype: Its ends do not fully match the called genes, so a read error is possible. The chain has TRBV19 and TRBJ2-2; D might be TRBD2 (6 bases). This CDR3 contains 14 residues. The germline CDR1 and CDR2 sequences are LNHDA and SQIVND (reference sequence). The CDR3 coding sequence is TGTGCCAGTAGTATAGGCGGGGCCACCCGGGAGCCGTTTTTT. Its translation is CASSIGGATREPFF.

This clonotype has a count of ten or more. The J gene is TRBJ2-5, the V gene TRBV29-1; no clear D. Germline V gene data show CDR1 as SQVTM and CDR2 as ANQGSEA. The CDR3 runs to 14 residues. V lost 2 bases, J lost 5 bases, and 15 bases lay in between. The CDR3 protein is CSVEWPQERETQYF. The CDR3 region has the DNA TGCAGCGTTGAATGGCCCCAGGAGAGGGAGACCCAGTACTTC.

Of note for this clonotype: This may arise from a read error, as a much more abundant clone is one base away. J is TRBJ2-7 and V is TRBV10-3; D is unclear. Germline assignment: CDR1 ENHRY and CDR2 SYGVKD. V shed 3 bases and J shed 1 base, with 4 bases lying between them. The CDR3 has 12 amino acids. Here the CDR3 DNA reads TGTGCCATCAGTGACACATCCTACGAGCAGTACTTC. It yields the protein CAISDTSYEQYF.

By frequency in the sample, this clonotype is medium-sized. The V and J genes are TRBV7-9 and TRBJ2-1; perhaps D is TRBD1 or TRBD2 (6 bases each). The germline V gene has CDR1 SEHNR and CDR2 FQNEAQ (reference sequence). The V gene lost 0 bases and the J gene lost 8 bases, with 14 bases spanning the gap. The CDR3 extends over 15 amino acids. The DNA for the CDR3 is TGTGCCAGCAGCTTAGCTAAGGGGGGTGGCGATGAGCAGTTCTTC. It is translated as CASSLAKGGGDEQFF. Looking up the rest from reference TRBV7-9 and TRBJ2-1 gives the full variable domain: DTGVSQNPRHKITKRGQNVTFRCDPISEHNRLYWYRQTLGQGPEFLTYFQNEAQLEKSRLLSDRFSAERPKGSFSTLEIQRTEQGDSAMYLCASSLAKGGGDEQFFGPGTRLTVL.

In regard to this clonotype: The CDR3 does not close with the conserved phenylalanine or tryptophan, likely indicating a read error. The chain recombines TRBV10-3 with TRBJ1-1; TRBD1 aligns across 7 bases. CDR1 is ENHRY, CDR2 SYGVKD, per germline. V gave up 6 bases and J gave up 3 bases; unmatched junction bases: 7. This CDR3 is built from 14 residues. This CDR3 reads CAISSDRLDTEAFS. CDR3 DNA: TGTGCCATCAGCTCGGACAGGCTGGACACTGAAGCTTTCTCT.

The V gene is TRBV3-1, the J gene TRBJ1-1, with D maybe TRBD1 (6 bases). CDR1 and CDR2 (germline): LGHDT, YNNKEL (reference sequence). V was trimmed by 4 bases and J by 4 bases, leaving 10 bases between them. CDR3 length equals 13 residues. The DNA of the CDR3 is TGTGCCAGCAGCCTTGGACAGCCCACTGAAGCTTTCTTT. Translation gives CASSLGQPTEAFF.

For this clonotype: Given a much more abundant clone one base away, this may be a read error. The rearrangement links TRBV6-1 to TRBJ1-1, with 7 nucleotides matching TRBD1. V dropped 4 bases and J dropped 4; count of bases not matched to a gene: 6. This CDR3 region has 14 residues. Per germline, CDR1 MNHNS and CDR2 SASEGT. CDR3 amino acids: CASSANRGRTEAFF. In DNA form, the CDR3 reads TGTGCCAGCAGTGCGAACAGGGGTCGCACTGAAGCTTTCTTT.

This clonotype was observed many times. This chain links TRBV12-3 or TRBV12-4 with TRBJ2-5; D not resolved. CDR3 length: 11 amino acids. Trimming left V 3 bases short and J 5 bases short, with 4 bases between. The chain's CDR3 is CASSFKETQYF. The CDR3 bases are TGTGCCAGCAGTTTCAAGGAGACCCAGTACTTC.

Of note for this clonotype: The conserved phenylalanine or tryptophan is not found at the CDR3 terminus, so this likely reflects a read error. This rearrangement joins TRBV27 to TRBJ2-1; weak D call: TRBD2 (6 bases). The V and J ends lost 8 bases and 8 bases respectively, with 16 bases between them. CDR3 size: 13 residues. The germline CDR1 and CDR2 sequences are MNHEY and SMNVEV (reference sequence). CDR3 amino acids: CASQGGADDEQFL. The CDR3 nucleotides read TGTGCCAGCCAGGGCGGGGCAGACGATGAGCAGTTCCTC.

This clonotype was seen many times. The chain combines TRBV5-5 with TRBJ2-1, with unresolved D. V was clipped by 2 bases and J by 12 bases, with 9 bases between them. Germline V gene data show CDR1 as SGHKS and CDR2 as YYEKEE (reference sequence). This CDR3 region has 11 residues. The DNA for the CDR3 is TGTGCCAGCAGCTTATTGAAGGGGCAGTTCTTC. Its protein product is CASSLLKGQFF.

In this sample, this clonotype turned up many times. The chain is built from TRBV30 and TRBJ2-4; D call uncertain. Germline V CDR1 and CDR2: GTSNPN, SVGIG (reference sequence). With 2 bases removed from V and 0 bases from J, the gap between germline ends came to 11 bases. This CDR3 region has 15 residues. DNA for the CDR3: TGTGCCTGGAGTCCACTACTGTTAGCCAAAAACATTCAGTACTTC. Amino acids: CAWSPLLLAKNIQYF. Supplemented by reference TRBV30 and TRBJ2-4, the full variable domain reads SQTIHQWPATLVQPVGSPLSLECTVEGTSNPNLYWYRQAAGRGLQLLFYSVGIGQISSEVPQNLSASRPQDRQFILSSKKLLLSDSGFYLCAWSPLLLAKNIQYFGAGTRLSVL.

CDR3 residues: CASRTGQGYEQYF. CDR3 DNA: TGTGCCAGCAGAACGGGACAGGGCTACGAGCAGTACTTC. The chain links TRBV12-3 or TRBV12-4 to TRBJ2-7, with TRBD1 matching over 9 bases. The V and J ends lost 6 bases and 3 bases, in that order; junction bases with no gene match: 3. The CDR3 spans 13 residues.

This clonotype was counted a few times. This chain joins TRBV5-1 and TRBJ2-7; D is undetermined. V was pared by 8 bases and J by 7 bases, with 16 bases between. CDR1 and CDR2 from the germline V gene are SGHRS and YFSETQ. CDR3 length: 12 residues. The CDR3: CASRALGEEQYF. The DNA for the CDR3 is TGCGCCAGTCGGGCACTGGGTGAGGAGCAGTACTTC.

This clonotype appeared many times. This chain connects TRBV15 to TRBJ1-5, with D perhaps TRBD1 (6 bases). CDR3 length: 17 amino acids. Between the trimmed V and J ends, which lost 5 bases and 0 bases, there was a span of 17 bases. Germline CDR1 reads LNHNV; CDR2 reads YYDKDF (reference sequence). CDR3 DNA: TGTGCCACCAGCTCGAGTGGTACAGGGAATAGCAATCAGCCCCAGCATTTT. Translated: CATSSSGTGNSNQPQHF.

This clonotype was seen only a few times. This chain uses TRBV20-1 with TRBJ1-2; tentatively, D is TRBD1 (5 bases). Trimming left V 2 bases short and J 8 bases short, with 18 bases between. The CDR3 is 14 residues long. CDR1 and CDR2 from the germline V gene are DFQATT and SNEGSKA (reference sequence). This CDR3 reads CSARYYGTSAGYTF. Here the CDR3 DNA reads TGCAGTGCTAGATATTACGGGACCTCTGCGGGCTACACCTTC.

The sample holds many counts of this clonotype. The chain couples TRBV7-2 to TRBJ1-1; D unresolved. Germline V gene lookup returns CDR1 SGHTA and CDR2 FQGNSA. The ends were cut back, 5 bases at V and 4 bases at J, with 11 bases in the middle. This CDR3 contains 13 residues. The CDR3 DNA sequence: TGTGCCAGCAGCCCCCGGGCAGGCACTGAAGCTTTCTTT. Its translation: CASSPRAGTEAFF.

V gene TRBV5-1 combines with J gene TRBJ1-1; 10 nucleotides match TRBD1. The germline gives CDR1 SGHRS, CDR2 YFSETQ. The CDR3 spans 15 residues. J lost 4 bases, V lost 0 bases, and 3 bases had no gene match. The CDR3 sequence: CASSLGQGAATEAFF. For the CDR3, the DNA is TGCGCCAGCAGCTTGGGACAGGGGGCTGCCACTGAAGCTTTCTTT.

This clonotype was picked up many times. The CDR3 DNA reads as TGTGCCACCAGTGATTTTGTGGCGGGATCCGACAATGAGCAGTTCTTC. This sequence encodes CATSDFVAGSDNEQFF. The V and J genes are TRBV24-1 and TRBJ2-1; TRBD2 might be the D (6 bases). The CDR3 loop spans 16 amino acids. Germline lookup yields CDR1 KGHDR and CDR2 SFDVKD. Trimming shortened V by 1 base and J by 5 bases, and 14 bases separated the two germline ends.

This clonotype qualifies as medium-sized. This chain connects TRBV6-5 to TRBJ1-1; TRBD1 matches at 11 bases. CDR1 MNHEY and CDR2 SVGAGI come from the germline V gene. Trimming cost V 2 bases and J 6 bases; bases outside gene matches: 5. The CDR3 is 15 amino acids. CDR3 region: CASSYPDRGRPEAFF. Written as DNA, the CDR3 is TGTGCCAGCAGTTACCCGGACAGGGGGCGGCCTGAAGCTTTCTTT.